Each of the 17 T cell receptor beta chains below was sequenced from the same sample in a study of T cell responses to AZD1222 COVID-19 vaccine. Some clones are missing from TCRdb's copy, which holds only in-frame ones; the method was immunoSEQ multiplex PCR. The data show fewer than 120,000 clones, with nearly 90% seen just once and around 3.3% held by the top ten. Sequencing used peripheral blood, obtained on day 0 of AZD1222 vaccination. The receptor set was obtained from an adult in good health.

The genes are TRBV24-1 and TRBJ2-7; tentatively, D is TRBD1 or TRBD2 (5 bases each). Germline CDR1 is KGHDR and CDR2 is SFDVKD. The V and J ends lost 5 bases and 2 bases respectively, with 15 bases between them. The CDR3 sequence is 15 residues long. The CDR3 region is CATSASGTGTYEQYF. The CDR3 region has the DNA TGTGCCACCAGTGCTTCTGGGACCGGAACCTACGAGCAGTACTTC.

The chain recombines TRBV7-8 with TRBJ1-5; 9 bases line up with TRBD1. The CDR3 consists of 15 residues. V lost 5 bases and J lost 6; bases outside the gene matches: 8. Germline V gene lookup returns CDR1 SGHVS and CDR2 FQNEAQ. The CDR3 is CASSANRGPSQPQHF. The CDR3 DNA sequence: TGTGCCAGCAGCGCCAACAGGGGGCCGAGTCAGCCCCAGCATTTT.

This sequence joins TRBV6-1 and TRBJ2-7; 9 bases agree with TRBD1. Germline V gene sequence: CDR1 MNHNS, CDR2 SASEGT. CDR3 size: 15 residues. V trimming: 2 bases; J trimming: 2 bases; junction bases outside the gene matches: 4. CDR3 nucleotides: TGTGCCAGCAGTGAACTAGGGGACAGGGCCTACGAGCAGTACTTC. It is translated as CASSELGDRAYEQYF.

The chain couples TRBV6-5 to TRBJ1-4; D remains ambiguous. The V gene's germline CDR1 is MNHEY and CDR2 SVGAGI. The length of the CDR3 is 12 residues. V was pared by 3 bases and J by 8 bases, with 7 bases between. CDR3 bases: TGTGCCAGCAGTTATTCGGGGGAAAAACTGTTTTTT. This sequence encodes CASSYSGEKLFF.

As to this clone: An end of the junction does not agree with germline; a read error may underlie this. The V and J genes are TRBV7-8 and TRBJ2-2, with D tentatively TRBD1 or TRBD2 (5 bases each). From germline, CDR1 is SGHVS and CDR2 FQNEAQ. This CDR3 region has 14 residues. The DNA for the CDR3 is TGTGCCAGCAGCTTTGGGACGAACACTGGGGAGCTGTTTTTT. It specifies CASSFGTNTGELFF.

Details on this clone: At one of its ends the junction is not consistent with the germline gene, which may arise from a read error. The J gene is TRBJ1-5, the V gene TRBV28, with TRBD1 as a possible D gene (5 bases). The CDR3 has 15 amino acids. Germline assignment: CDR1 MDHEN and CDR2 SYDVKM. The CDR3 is CASSLLGTFNQSQHF. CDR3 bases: TGTGCCAGCAGTTTACTGGGGACTTTTAATCAGTCCCAGCATTTT.

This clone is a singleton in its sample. The DNA of the CDR3 is TGTGCCAGCAGTCCCGGAGCGCCCTCCAATCAGCCCCAGCATTTT. It codes for CASSPGAPSNQPQHF. The rearrangement links TRBV6-6 to TRBJ1-5, with D uncertain. From germline, CDR1 is MNHNY and CDR2 SVGAGI (reference sequence). The CDR3 consists of 15 residues. V gave up 5 bases and J gave up 3 bases, with 14 bases separating them.

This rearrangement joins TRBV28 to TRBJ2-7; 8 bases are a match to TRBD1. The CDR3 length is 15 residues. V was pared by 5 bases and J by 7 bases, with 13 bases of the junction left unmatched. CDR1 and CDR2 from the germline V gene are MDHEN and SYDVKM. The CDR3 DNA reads TGTGCCAGCAGTACAGGACAGGGCCCACTTTGGGAGCAGTACTTC. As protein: CASSTGQGPLWEQYF.

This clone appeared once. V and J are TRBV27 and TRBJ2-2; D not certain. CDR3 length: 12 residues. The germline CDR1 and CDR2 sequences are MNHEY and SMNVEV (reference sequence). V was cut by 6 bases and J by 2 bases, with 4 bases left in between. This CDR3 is CASRTNTGELFF. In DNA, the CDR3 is TGTGCCAGCAGGACTAACACCGGGGAGCTGTTTTTT.

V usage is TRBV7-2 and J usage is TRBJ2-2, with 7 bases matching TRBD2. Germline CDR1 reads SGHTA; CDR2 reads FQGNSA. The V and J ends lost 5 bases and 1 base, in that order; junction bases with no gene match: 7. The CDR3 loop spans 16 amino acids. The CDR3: CASSPPGTKNTGELFF. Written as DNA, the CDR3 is TGTGCCAGCAGCCCCCCAGGGACTAAGAACACCGGGGAGCTGTTTTTT.

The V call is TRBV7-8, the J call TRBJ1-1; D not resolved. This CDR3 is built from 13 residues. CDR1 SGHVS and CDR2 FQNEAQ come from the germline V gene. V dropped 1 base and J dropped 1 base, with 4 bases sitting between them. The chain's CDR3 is CASSLEPNTEAFF. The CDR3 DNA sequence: TGTGCCAGCAGCTTAGAACCGAACACTGAAGCTTTCTTT.

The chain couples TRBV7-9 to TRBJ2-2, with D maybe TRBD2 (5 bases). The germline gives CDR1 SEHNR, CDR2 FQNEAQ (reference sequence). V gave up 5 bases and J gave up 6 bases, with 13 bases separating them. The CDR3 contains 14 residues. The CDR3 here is CASSPAGVPGELFF. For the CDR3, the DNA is TGTGCCAGCAGCCCTGCCGGGGTCCCCGGGGAGCTGTTTTTT.

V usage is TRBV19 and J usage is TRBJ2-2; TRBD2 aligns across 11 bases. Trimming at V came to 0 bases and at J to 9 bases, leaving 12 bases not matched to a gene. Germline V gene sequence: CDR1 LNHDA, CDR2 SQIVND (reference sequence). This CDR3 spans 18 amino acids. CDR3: CASSIDSPNSGRVRELFF. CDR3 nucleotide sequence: TGTGCCAGTAGTATAGACTCCCCGAATAGCGGGAGGGTCAGGGAGCTGTTTTTT.

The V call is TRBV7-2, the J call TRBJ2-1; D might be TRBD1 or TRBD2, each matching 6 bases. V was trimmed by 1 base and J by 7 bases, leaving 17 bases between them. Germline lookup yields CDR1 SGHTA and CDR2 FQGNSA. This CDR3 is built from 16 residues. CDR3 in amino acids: CASSLGGAGYLNEQFF. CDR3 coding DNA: TGTGCCAGCAGCTTAGGGGGGGCAGGATATTTGAATGAGCAGTTCTTC.

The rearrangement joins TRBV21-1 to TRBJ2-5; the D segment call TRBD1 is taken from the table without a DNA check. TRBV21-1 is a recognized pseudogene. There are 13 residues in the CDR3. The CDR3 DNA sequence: TGTGCCAGCGTAGCAGGGGTCCAAGAGACCCAGTACTTC. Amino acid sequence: CASVAGVQETQYF.

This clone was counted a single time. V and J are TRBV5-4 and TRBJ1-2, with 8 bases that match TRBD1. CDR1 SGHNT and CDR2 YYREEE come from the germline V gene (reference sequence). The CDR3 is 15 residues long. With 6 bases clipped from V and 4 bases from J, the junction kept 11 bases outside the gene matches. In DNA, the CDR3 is TGTGCCAGCACCAAGTATACAGGGGGAGGCTATGGCTACACCTTC. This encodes CASTKYTGGGYGYTF.

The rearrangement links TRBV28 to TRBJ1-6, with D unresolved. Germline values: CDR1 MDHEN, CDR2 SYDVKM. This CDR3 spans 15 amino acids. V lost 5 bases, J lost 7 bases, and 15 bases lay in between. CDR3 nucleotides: TGTGCCAGCAGTCCCGGAAGGGCAGTCAATTCACCCCTCCACTTT. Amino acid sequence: CASSPGRAVNSPLHF. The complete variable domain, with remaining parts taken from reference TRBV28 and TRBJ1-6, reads DVKVTQSSRYLVKRTGEKVFLECVQDMDHENMFWYRQDPGLGLRLIYFSYDVKMKEKGDIPEGYSVSREKKERFSLILESASTNQTSMYLCASSPGRAVNSPLHFGNGTRLTVT.